Listed below are T cell receptor beta chains from one sample, sequenced in a study of blood T cells in healthy people across ages. TCRdb ran MiXCR on the 5' RACE reads and lists one entry per CDR3 protein. Here the sample spans about 800,000 distinct CDR3 sequences, about 47% being singletons. The specimen was blood. The receptors derive from a man older than 75 in good health. CDR3s include the opening cysteine and the closing phenylalanine or tryptophan. A D gene is named only where the DNA matches it firmly. The listing skips clone size in some rows; elsewhere it reads once, few, many or a size class.

>NA|TRBV27|few|TRBJ2-3
TGTGCCAGCAGTTTATACCGGACCAACACAGATACGCAGTATTTT
CASSLYRTNTDTQYF
>NA|TRBV11-3|NA|TRBJ1-1
TGTGCCAGCAGCTTTGTGGGATTGAACACTGAAGCTTTCTTT
CASSFVGLNTEAFF
>NA|TRBV25-1|NA|TRBJ2-5
TGTGCCAGCAGTGAAAAATCGGGAGAGACCCAGTACTTC
CASSEKSGETQYF
>NA|TRBV25-1|NA|TRBJ2-3
TGTGCCAGCAGCGCAACGGGCCCCATGGTAGATACGCAGTATTTT
CASSATGPMVDTQYF
>NA|TRBV6-1|NA|TRBJ1-2
TGTGCCAGCAGTGAAAGTGTCGACTACTACTATGGCTACACCTTC
CASSESVDYYYGYTF
>TRBD2|TRBV6-5|few|TRBJ2-5
TGTGCCAGCAGAGGACTAGCGGGCCTGGGGGGGGAGACCCAGTACTTC
CASRGLAGLGGETQYF
>NA|TRBV20-1|few|TRBJ2-3
TGCAGTGCTAGCTCAAGCCTATCGGGACCAAACACAGATACGCAGTATTTT
CSASSSLSGPNTDTQYF
>TRBD1|TRBV12-3/TRBV12-4|few|TRBJ1-4
TGTGCCAGCACGACGGGACAGGGGAACGAAAAACTGTTTTTT
CASTTGQGNEKLFF
>NA|TRBV20-1|NA|TRBJ2-3
TGCAGTGCTAGTGGTCTAGTCAGGGGCACAGATACGCAGTATTTT
CSASGLVRGTDTQYF
>NA|TRBV3-1|few|TRBJ2-5
TGTGCCAGCAGCCAAGCTCAGGGTGTGGAGACCCAGTACTTC
CASSQAQGVETQYF
>NA|TRBV5-6|few|TRBJ2-1
TGTGCCAGCAGCTTAGGAGGGGAACTAAGCTACAATGAGCAGTTCTTC
CASSLGGELSYNEQFF
>NA|TRBV27|many|TRBJ2-3
TGTGCCAGCAGTTTGTGGAGAACAGATACGCAGTATTTT
CASSLWRTDTQYF
>TRBD2|TRBV6-5|NA|TRBJ2-5
TGTGCCAGCAGTTACTCTGCTAGCGGGAACAATGAGCAGTACTTC
CASSYSASGNNEQYF
>TRBD2|TRBV12-3/TRBV12-4|few|TRBJ2-1
TGTGCCAGCAGTAAACAACTAGCGGGAGTATTCAATGAGCAGTTCTTC
CASSKQLAGVFNEQFF
>TRBD1|TRBV2|NA|TRBJ1-5
TGTGCCAGCAGCCTTGGACAGGGGAAAAATCAGCCCCAGCATTTT
CASSLGQGKNQPQHF
>TRBD2|TRBV27|NA|TRBJ2-3
TGTGCCAGCAGGCGCTCAGTACAGGGATGGACTAGCGGGAGCAGGACTGCGGCAGATACGCAGTATTTT
CASRRSVQGWTSGSRTAADTQYF
>NA|TRBV5-1|few|TRBJ2-7
TGCGCCAGCAGCTTGGACCCAGGGGGGAACTACGAGCAGTACTTC
CASSLDPGGNYEQYF
>TRBD2|TRBV2|NA|TRBJ2-3
TGTGCCAGCAGTGTTGAGGGACTAGCGGTTGGGCAGTATTTT
CASSVEGLAVGQYF
>NA|TRBV3-1|few|TRBJ2-5
TGTGCCAGCAGCCAACTTTCCCGGGAGACCCAGTACTTC
CASSQLSRETQYF
>NA|TRBV14|few|TRBJ2-7
TGTGCCAGCAGCCATGTGGTTTACGAGCAGTACTTC
CASSHVVYEQYF
>NA|TRBV7-9|NA|TRBJ1-2
TGTGCCAGCAGCTTAGACAAGGGCTACACCTTC
CASSLDKGYTF
>NA|TRBV21-1|many|TRBJ2-1
TGTGCCAGCAGCAAAGCGCTCAGGCTAGCGGGAGAGGTCGATGAGCAGTTCTTC
CASSKALRLAGEVDEQFF
>NA|TRBV4-2|NA|TRBJ2-2
TGTGCCAGCAGCCATAAGGGGGCGAACACCGGGGAGCTGTTTTTT
CASSHKGANTGELFF
>TRBD1|TRBV7-2|NA|TRBJ2-7
TGTGCCAGCAGCTCACCGGGACAGGGGGTTTACGAGCAGTACTTC
CASSSPGQGVYEQYF
>NA|TRBV20-1|few|TRBJ2-3
TGCAGTGCTAGCCGGGGCGATGGAGATACGCAGTATTTT
CSASRGDGDTQYF
>NA|TRBV4-3|few|TRBJ2-7
TGCGCCAGCAGCCAAGGGAGGGAGTACTACGAGCAGTACTTC
CASSQGREYYEQYF
>TRBD2|TRBV6-6|NA|TRBJ2-1
TGTGCCAGCAGTTACCTGGGGCGGGAGGGCCGAAATGAGCAGTTCTTC
CASSYLGREGRNEQFF
>NA|TRBV15|NA|TRBJ2-1
TGTGCCACCAGCAGAGATCGGAGTAGCTTAGATGAGCAGTTCTTC
CATSRDRSSLDEQFF
>NA|TRBV27|NA|TRBJ2-7
TGTGCCAGCAGCCCAACAATCATAGGATACGAGCAGTACTTC
CASSPTIIGYEQYF
>NA|TRBV29-1|NA|TRBJ2-1
TGCAGCGTTGAATTGGTCCAGTCGGGGAATGAGCAGTTCTTC
CSVELVQSGNEQFF
>NA|TRBV7-3|many|TRBJ2-1
TGCGCCAGCAGCTTGGACTCGAGCTCCTACAATGAGCAGTTCTTC
CASSLDSSSYNEQFF
>TRBD2|TRBV3-1|once|TRBJ2-5
TGTGCCAGCCAAGCCAACCGACTAGCGGAAGAGACCCAGTACTTC
CASQANRLAEETQYF
>NA|TRBV28|NA|TRBJ2-3
TGTGCCAGCAGTTCGGTACGCGATACGCAGTATTTT
CASSSVRDTQYF
>NA|TRBV5-1|NA|TRBJ2-1
TGCGCCAGCAGCTCCACACCAGGGAACGATGAGCAGTTCTTC
CASSSTPGNDEQFF
>TRBD2|TRBV9|NA|TRBJ2-2
TGTGCCAGCAGCCATAGAGCGGGGTCCGGGGAGCTGTTTTTT
CASSHRAGSGELFF
>NA|TRBV4-3|many|TRBJ1-6
TGCGCCAGCAGCCAAGAGGGGGAAGGGGGGGCGGGCTATAATTCACCCCTCCACTTT
CASSQEGEGGAGYNSPLHF
>TRBD1|TRBV20-1|few|TRBJ1-5
TGCAGTGCTAGTAATTCCGGGACAGGGGATAATCAGCCCCAGCATTTT
CSASNSGTGDNQPQHF
>NA|TRBV18|NA|TRBJ2-5
TGTGCCAGCTCACCAGTCGCGGAGGAGCAGTACTTC
CASSPVAEEQYF
>NA|TRBV20-1|few|TRBJ2-5
TGCAGTCCGCGGGGGCTGTTACAAGAGACCCAGTACTTC
CSPRGLLQETQYF
>NA|TRBV15|few|TRBJ1-1
TGTGCCACCAGCAGAGATAAGAACACTGAAGCTTTCTTT
CATSRDKNTEAFF
>NA|TRBV27|NA|TRBJ2-5
TGTGCCAGCAGTAACCAACAGGGAGAGACCCAGTACTTC
CASSNQQGETQYF
>NA|TRBV10-3|NA|TRBJ2-1
TGTGCCATCAGGAGCACCGACAGTTCCAAGGGGGTTTACAATGAGCGGTTCTTC
CAIRSTDSSKGVYNERFF
>TRBD2|TRBV7-2|NA|TRBJ2-7
TGTGCCAGCAGCTTCGGGACTAGCGGGAGGAATGAGCAGTACTTC
CASSFGTSGRNEQYF
>NA|TRBV7-2|few|TRBJ2-5
TGTGCCAGCAGCTTCCGTCTGCAAGAGACCCAGTACTTC
CASSFRLQETQYF
>NA|TRBV28|NA|TRBJ2-7
TGTGCCAGCCCTACCCATGCTCAGGGCTCCTACGAGCAGTACTTC
CASPTHAQGSYEQYF
>NA|TRBV11-2|NA|TRBJ2-7
TGTGCCAGCAGCTTTACCACGGGGAGGGGGAACGAGCAGTACTTC
CASSFTTGRGNEQYF
>NA|TRBV10-3|many|TRBJ2-7
TGTGCCATCAGGCAAACCACGTTCCGGGACGAGCAGTACTTC
CAIRQTTFRDEQYF